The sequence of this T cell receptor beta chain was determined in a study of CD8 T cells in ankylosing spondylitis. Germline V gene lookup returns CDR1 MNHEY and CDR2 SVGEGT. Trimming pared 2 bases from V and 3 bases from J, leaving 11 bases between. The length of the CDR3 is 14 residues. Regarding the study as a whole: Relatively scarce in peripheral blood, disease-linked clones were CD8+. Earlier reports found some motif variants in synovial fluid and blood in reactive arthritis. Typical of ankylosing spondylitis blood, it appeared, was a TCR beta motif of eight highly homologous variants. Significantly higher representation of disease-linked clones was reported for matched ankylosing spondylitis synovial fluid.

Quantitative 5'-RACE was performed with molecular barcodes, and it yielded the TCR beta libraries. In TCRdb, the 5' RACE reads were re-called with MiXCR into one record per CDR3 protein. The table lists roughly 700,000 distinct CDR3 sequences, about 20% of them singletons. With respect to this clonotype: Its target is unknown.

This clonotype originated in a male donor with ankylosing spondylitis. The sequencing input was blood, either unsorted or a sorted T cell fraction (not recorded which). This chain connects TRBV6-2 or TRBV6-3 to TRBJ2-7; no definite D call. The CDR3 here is CASSYGKADYEQYF. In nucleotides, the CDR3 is TGTGCCAGCAGTTACGGGAAGGCTGACTACGAGCAGTACTTC.